The 17 T cell receptor beta chains presented below share a single source sample, sequenced in a study of blood T cell repertoires in COVID-19 (dated by TCRdb to 2020 to 2021). The protocol used for the library was the immunoSEQ multiplex PCR assay. The immuneACCESS repertoire file appears here via TCRdb, limited to in-frame rearrangements. These files lack a portion of the clones; in checked studies, under half of the deficit traces to unresolved V genes, and the cause of the others is not known. For this sample there are around 200,000 clones; roughly 86% appear just once. The top ten hold around 1.5% of the sample. What was sequenced was peripheral blood. The source of these receptors is a man younger than 35 with active or convalescent COVID-19.

This clone was counted a single time. The chain employs TRBV3-1 (or the pseudogene TRBV3-2) and TRBJ2-7; D is perhaps TRBD2 (6 bases). With 3 bases removed from V and 3 bases from J, the gap between germline ends came to 12 bases. Germline loops: CDR1 LGHDT, CDR2 YNNKEL (reference sequence). CDR3 length: 14 residues. The CDR3 DNA reads as TGTGCCAGCAGCCAGTATTTTAGCGGCTACGAGCAGTACTTC. This gives the protein CASSQYFSGYEQYF.

The gene calls are TRBV3-1 (or the pseudogene TRBV3-2) and TRBJ1-2; D unresolved. V lost 0 bases and J 3 bases, leaving 11 bases between the germline ends. Germline loops: CDR1 LGHDT, CDR2 YNNKEL (reference sequence). The CDR3 contains 15 residues. The CDR3 nucleotides are TGTGCCAGCAGCCAAGATTTCATGCACTACTATGGCTACACCTTC. It encodes CASSQDFMHYYGYTF.

The CDR3 DNA sequence: TGTGCCTGGAGCCAGGGGTGGGGCAGGACCTATAATTCACCCCTCCACTTT. Protein: CAWSQGWGRTYNSPLHF. This chain connects TRBV30 to TRBJ1-6, with D tentatively TRBD1 (6 bases). V shed 3 bases and J shed 2 bases, with 17 bases lying between them. CDR1 GTSNPN and CDR2 SVGIG come from the germline V gene (reference sequence). The CDR3 extends over 17 amino acids.

The chain uses TRBV13 and TRBJ2-7, with TRBD2 identical over 10 bases. V lost 4 bases and J lost 1; bases outside the gene matches: 13. CDR1 is PRHDT and CDR2 is FYEKMQ in the germline V gene (reference sequence). The CDR3 runs to 18 residues. CDR3 residues: CASSSSGSAGRGSYEQYF. CDR3 DNA sequence: TGTGCCAGCAGCTCTAGCGGGAGTGCCGGAAGGGGGTCCTACGAGCAGTACTTC.

V gene TRBV7-2 combines with J gene TRBJ1-4, with 10 bases fitting TRBD1. V was clipped by 5 bases and J by 6 bases; unmatched bases: 3. This CDR3 region has 14 residues. Germline CDR1 is SGHTA and CDR2 is FQGNSA. The CDR3 DNA reads as TGTGCCAGCAGCCCGGACAGGGGGTATGAAAAACTGTTTTTT. Translating gives CASSPDRGYEKLFF.

The rearrangement joins TRBV10-2 to TRBJ2-7, with D uncertain. Trimming took 4 bases from V and 3 from J, leaving 4 bases between them. Germline loops: CDR1 WSHSY, CDR2 SAAADI. The CDR3 runs to 11 residues. The chain's CDR3 is CASSVFYEQYF. CDR3 nucleotides: TGCGCCAGCAGTGTATTCTACGAGCAGTACTTC.

This clone appeared a single time. V and J are TRBV15 and TRBJ1-1; 7 positions agree with TRBD1. With V trimmed by 0 bases and J by 13 bases, 5 bases remained unmatched. Germline CDR1 and CDR2: LNHNV and YYDKDF (reference sequence). There are 12 residues in the CDR3. The CDR3 here is CATSRDRDRYFF. The CDR3 nucleotides read TGTGCCACCAGCAGAGATAGGGACAGATATTTCTTT.

The chain has TRBV6-5 and TRBJ1-5; 8 bases line up with TRBD1. This CDR3 has 16 residues. The trim removed 2 bases at V and 2 bases at J, leaving 5 bases unmatched. CDR1 and CDR2 from the germline V gene are MNHEY and SVGAGI. CDR3 region: CASSYRTGMGNQPQHF. CDR3 nucleotide sequence: TGTGCCAGCAGTTACCGGACAGGGATGGGCAATCAGCCCCAGCATTTT.

This chain connects TRBV13 to TRBJ2-3; TRBD2 agrees at 10 bases. This CDR3 is built from 17 residues. Germline CDR1 is PRHDT and CDR2 is FYEKMQ (reference sequence). After removal of 3 bases from V and 1 base from J, the junction contained 7 bases not matched to a gene. In DNA form, the CDR3 reads TGTGCCAGCAGCTTCTCTAGCGGGAGAATAGGCACAGATACGCAGTATTTT. Protein: CASSFSSGRIGTDTQYF.

Turning to this clone: A junction boundary mismatches the germline segment, possibly from a read error. This rearrangement joins TRBV2 to TRBJ1-2; D gene unclear. This CDR3 is 12 amino acids long. Per the germline V gene, CDR1 is SNHLY and CDR2 is FYNNEI. CDR3 coding DNA: TGTGCCAGCACGACATCTAACAATGGCTACACCTTC. Its protein is CASTTSNNGYTF.

The rearrangement links TRBV27 to TRBJ1-1, with 8 bases that match TRBD1. Germline CDR1 and CDR2: MNHEY and SMNVEV (reference sequence). The V segment lost 0 bases and the J segment 7 bases; nucleotides outside the gene matches: 7. The CDR3 contains 15 residues. The CDR3 loop reads CASSLSPGGGIEAFF. The CDR3 DNA reads TGTGCCAGCAGTTTATCGCCAGGGGGCGGGATTGAAGCTTTCTTT.

V is TRBV5-5 and J is TRBJ1-6; the D is unclear. Germline CDR1 SGHKS, CDR2 YYEKEE (reference sequence). The ends were cut back, 2 bases at V and 6 bases at J, with 9 bases in the middle. CDR3 length equals 14 residues. The CDR3 is CASSFSVGNSPLHF. CDR3 bases: TGTGCCAGCAGCTTCAGCGTTGGTAATTCACCCCTCCACTTT.

This chain uses TRBV18 with TRBJ2-3; D not certain. The CDR3 is made up of 13 amino acids. The germline V gene has CDR1 KGHSH and CDR2 LQKENI. V was cut by 1 base and J by 0 bases, with 2 bases left in between. CDR3 in DNA: TGTGCCAGCTCACCACTAAGCACAGATACGCAGTATTTT. The encoded protein is CASSPLSTDTQYF.

The chain combines TRBV7-9 with TRBJ2-1, with D perhaps TRBD2 (6 bases). Germline CDR1 reads SEHNR; CDR2 reads FQNEAQ (reference sequence). The CDR3 length is 15 residues. V was cut by 5 bases and J by 4 bases, with 15 bases left in between. The CDR3 DNA reads as TGTGCCAGCAGCACCGTCGGAGCGGGTTACAATGAGCAGTTCTTC. Translated, it gives CASSTVGAGYNEQFF.

This clone came up once. The rearrangement joins TRBV9 to TRBJ2-7; the D gene is possibly TRBD2 (5 bases). CDR1 and CDR2 (germline): SGDLS, YYNGEE. V was shortened by 0 bases and J by 6 bases, with 13 bases between the two germline ends. The CDR3 has 14 residues. Written as DNA, the CDR3 is TGTGCCAGCAGCGTAGTAGCGCCGCCGGGCGAGCAGTACTTC. Encoded protein: CASSVVAPPGEQYF. Supplemented by reference TRBV9 and TRBJ2-7, the full variable domain reads DSGVTQTPKHLITATGQRVTLRCSPRSGDLSVYWYQQSLDQGLQFLIQYYNGEERAKGNILERFSAQQFPDLHSELNLSSLELGDSALYFCASSVVAPPGEQYFGPGTRLTVT.

The chain carries TRBV6-5 and TRBJ2-7, with 7 bases fitting TRBD1. Germline lookup yields CDR1 MNHEY and CDR2 SVGAGI. J gave up 0 bases and V 6 bases, and 5 bases lay outside the gene matches. The CDR3 runs 14 residues. The CDR3 region is CASSPGQSSYEQYF. In DNA, the CDR3 is TGTGCCAGCAGCCCGGGACAGAGCTCCTACGAGCAGTACTTC.

This sequence joins TRBV3-1 (or the pseudogene TRBV3-2) and TRBJ2-3, with 9 bases identical to TRBD2. The V gene's germline CDR1 is LGHDT and CDR2 YNNKEL (reference sequence). V dropped 1 base and J dropped 4; count of bases not matched to a gene: 6. The CDR3 has 16 residues. The CDR3 loop is CASSQAREGGADTQYF. CDR3 coding DNA: TGTGCCAGCAGCCAAGCGCGGGAGGGGGGAGCAGATACGCAGTATTTT.